This is a list of T cell receptor beta chains from one sample in a study of blood T cells in healthy people across ages. From the 5' RACE reads, TCRdb called clonotypes with MiXCR, one entry per CDR3 protein. The table includes some 320,000 distinct CDR3 sequences, less than 30% detected once. Sequenced material: blood. The receptors shown here come from a woman between 70 and 85 years old in good health. The CDR3 runs from the conserved cysteine through the conserved F or W. D genes are given only for firm matches. Expanded clones get a size class; other rows say once, few or many, or leave the size out.

J: TRBJ2-7
V: TRBV20-1
D: NA
size: few
DNA: TGCAGTGCTAACGAACCTTTGGCGTCCTACGAGCAGTACTTC
CDR3: CSANEPLASYEQYF

J: TRBJ2-7
V: TRBV29-1
D: NA
size: NA
DNA: TGCAGCGTTGAAGACGAGACCCTCTACGAGCAGTACTTC
CDR3: CSVEDETLYEQYF

J: TRBJ2-3
V: TRBV6-5
D: TRBD2
size: NA
DNA: TGCGCCAGCAGTTACGGGGCTAGCGGGAGAAGTATGGCAGATACGCAGTATTTT
CDR3: CASSYGASGRSMADTQYF

J: TRBJ1-4
V: TRBV4-2
D: NA
size: many
DNA: TGTGCCAGCAGCCAAGAGCCGGGCTTGGATGAAAAACTGTTTTTT
CDR3: CASSQEPGLDEKLFF

J: TRBJ1-4
V: TRBV12-3/TRBV12-4
D: NA
size: NA
DNA: TGTGCCAGCAGTAGACAGATCAATGAAAAACTGTTTTTT
CDR3: CASSRQINEKLFF

J: TRBJ2-7
V: TRBV4-2
D: NA
size: few
DNA: TGTGCCAGCAGCATGGGGGTTGGCGGGGACACCTACGAGCAGTACTTC
CDR3: CASSMGVGGDTYEQYF

J: TRBJ2-5
V: TRBV5-1
D: TRBD1
size: few
DNA: TGCGCCAGCAGCCTCCAAGTTACGGGACAGGCAGCGGAGACCCAGTACTTC
CDR3: CASSLQVTGQAAETQYF

J: TRBJ2-7
V: TRBV21-1
D: NA
size: few
DNA: TGTGCCAGCAGCAAAGGGTACAGCTACGAGCAGTACTTC
CDR3: CASSKGYSYEQYF

J: TRBJ2-7
V: TRBV14
D: NA
size: NA
DNA: TGTGCCAGCAGCCTCCCCGGTAAGAGCTCCTACGAGCAGTACTTC
CDR3: CASSLPGKSSYEQYF

J: TRBJ2-7
V: TRBV4-2
D: NA
size: many
DNA: TGTGCCAGCAGCCAAGATTTGGGGGATAGCGTAGACGAGCAGTACTTC
CDR3: CASSQDLGDSVDEQYF

J: TRBJ2-1
V: TRBV7-2
D: TRBD2
size: NA
DNA: TGTGCCAGCAGTGGAGTAGCGGGAAATGAGCAGTTCTTC
CDR3: CASSGVAGNEQFF

J: TRBJ1-4
V: TRBV9
D: NA
size: NA
DNA: TGTGCCAGCAGCGTAGGGGACCCTTATGGGGAAAAACTGTTTTTT
CDR3: CASSVGDPYGEKLFF

J: TRBJ2-1
V: TRBV7-2
D: NA
size: NA
DNA: TGTGCCAGCAGCACAACGAGGAGCTCCTACAATGAGCAGTTCTTC
CDR3: CASSTTRSSYNEQFF

J: TRBJ2-7
V: TRBV20-1
D: NA
size: NA
DNA: TGCAGTGCTAGGGGCCGTAACTCCTACGAGCAGTACTTC
CDR3: CSARGRNSYEQYF

J: TRBJ2-1
V: TRBV10-2
D: NA
size: NA
DNA: TGCGCCAGCAGTGACCCGGGATTCACCTACAATGAGCAGTTCTTC
CDR3: CASSDPGFTYNEQFF

J: TRBJ2-7
V: TRBV4-1
D: NA
size: NA
DNA: TGCGCCAGCAGCCAGAACCCGTCCGAGATCTACGAGCAGTACTTC
CDR3: CASSQNPSEIYEQYF